The 5 T cell receptor beta chains below were found in one sample sequenced in a study of neurological immune-mediated disorders. A single record per CDR3 protein comes from TCRdb applying MiXCR to the 5' RACE reads. Of 25,000 to 30,000 distinct CDR3 sequences in the sample, about 16% were seen once. Time point noted: technical triplicate 3. The specimen was CD4+ T cells from blood. Receptors originate from a female donor with HTLV-1-associated myelopathy (HAM/TSP).

This clonotype came up many times. The CDR3 reads CASSLDGLADNEQFF. The CDR3 DNA reads as TGCGCCAGCAGCTTGGACGGACTAGCGGACAATGAGCAGTTCTTC. The chain combines TRBV5-1 with TRBJ2-1, with 10 bases aligning to TRBD2. The CDR3 runs 15 residues. Germline V gene sequence: CDR1 SGHRS, CDR2 YFSETQ. J gave up 5 bases and V 0 bases, and 2 bases lay outside the gene matches.

This clonotype came up many times. The rearrangement uses TRBV4-2 and TRBJ2-5; 12 bases map to TRBD2. Losses at the gene ends were 4 bases for V and 0 bases for J; bases not matched to a gene: 0. From germline, CDR1 is LGHNA and CDR2 YNFKEQ. This CDR3 contains 15 residues. In nucleotides, the CDR3 is TGTGCCAGCAGCCGACTAGCGGGGGACCAAGAGACCCAGTACTTC. Encoded protein: CASSRLAGDQETQYF.

The sample holds many counts of this clonotype. The chain carries TRBV27 and TRBJ2-1; 7 nucleotides match TRBD2. V lost 4 bases and J lost 8; bases outside the gene matches: 8. Germline lookup yields CDR1 MNHEY and CDR2 SMNVEV (reference sequence). This CDR3 has 14 amino acids. The chain's CDR3 is CASSWGWREYEQFF. In nucleotides, the CDR3 is TGTGCCAGCAGTTGGGGTTGGCGGGAGTATGAGCAGTTCTTC.

This clonotype showed up just a few times. Sequence at one end of the junction differs from germline and may be a read error. The chain has TRBV20-1 and TRBJ2-6, with 9 bases that match TRBD1. Germline V gene data show CDR1 as DFQATT and CDR2 as SNEGSKA (reference sequence). This CDR3 is 17 amino acids long. CDR3 sequence reads: CSAGAGTGLDGDNVLTF. CDR3 DNA: TGCAGTGCCGGGGCCGGGACAGGGTTAGATGGGGACAACGTCCTGACTTTC.

This clonotype has at least ten counts. The chain recombines TRBV2 with TRBJ2-2; D is uncertain. Germline V CDR1 and CDR2: SNHLY, FYNNEI. This CDR3 has 15 residues. V lost 2 bases, J lost 2 bases, and 9 bases lay in between. The CDR3, as DNA: TGTGCCAGCAGTGAACGGAACAGCAACACCGGGGAGCTGTTTTTT. This sequence encodes CASSERNSNTGELFF.